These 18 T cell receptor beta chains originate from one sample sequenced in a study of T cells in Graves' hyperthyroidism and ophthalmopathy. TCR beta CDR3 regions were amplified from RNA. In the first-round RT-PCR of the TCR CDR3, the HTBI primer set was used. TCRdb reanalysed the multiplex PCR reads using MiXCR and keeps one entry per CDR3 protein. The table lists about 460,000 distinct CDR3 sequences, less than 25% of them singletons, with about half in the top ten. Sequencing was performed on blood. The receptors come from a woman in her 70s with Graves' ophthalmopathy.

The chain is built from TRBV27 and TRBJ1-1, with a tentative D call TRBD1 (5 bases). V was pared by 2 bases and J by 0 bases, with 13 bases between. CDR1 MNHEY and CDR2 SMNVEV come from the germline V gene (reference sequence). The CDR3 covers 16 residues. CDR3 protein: CASSLRGAGMNTEAFF. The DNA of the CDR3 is TGTGCCAGCAGTTTAAGGGGAGCCGGCATGAACACTGAAGCTTTCTTT.

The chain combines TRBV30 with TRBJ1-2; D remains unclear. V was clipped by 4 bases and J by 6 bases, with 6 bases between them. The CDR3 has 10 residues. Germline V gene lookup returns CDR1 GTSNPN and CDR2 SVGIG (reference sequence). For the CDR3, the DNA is TGTGCCTGGATCCTCCATGGCTACACCTTC. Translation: CAWILHGYTF.

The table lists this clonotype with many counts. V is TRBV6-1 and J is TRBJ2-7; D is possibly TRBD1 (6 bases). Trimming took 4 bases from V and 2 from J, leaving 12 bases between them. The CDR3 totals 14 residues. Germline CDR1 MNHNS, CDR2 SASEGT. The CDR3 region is CASSATGTPYEQYF. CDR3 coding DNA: TGTGCCAGCAGTGCAACAGGGACCCCCTACGAGCAGTACTTC.

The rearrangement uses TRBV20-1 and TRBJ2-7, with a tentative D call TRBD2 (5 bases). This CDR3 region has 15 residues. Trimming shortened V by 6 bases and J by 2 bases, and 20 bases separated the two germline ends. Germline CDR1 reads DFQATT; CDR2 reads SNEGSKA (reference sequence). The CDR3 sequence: CSAPRGRALTYEQYF. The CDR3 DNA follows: TGCAGTGCCCCACGTGGGCGGGCTTTAACCTACGAGCAGTACTTC.

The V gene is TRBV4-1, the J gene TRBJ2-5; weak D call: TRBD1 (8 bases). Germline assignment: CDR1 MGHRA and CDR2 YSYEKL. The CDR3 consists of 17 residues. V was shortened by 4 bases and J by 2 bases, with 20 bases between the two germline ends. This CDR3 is CASSRSSGTGLQETQYF. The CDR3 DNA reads TGCGCCAGCAGCCGAAGCAGCGGGACAGGTTTACAAGAGACCCAGTACTTC.

This CDR3 reads CASSGGTAIGTQYF. CDR3 nucleotide sequence: TGTGCCAGCAGCGGGGGGACTGCGATAGGGACGCAGTATTTT. This chain joins TRBV9 and TRBJ2-3; the D gene is possibly TRBD2 (6 bases). The germline gives CDR1 SGDLS, CDR2 YYNGEE. Trimming took 3 bases from V and 9 from J, leaving 17 bases between them. CDR3 length: 14 residues.

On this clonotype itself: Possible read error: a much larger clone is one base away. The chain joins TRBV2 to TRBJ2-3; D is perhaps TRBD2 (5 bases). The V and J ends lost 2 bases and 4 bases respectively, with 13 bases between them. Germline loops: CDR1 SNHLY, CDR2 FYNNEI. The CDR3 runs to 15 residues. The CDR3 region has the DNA TGTGCCAGCAGTGAAATGAGCTGGCGGGCAGATACGCAGTATTTT. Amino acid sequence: CASSEMSWRADTQYF.

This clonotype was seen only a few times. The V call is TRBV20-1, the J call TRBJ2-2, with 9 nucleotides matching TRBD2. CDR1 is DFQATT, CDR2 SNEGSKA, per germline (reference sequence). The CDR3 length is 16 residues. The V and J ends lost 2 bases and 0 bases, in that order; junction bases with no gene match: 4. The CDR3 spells CSARPSGRPNTGELFF. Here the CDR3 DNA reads TGCAGTGCTAGACCCAGCGGGAGGCCGAACACCGGGGAGCTGTTTTTT.

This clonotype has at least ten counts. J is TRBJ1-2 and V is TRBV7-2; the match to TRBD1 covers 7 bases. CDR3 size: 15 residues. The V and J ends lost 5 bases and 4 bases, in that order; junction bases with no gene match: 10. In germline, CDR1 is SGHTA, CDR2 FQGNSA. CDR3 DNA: TGTGCCAGCAGCCCCAAGTGGGACAGCTTCTATGGCTACACCTTC. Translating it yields CASSPKWDSFYGYTF.

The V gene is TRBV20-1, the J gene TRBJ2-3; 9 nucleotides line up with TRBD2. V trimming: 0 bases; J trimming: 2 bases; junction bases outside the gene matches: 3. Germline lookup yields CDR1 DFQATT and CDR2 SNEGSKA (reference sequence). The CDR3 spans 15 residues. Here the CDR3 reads CSARDASGITDTQYF. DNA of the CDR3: TGCAGTGCTAGAGATGCTAGCGGGATCACAGATACGCAGTATTTT.

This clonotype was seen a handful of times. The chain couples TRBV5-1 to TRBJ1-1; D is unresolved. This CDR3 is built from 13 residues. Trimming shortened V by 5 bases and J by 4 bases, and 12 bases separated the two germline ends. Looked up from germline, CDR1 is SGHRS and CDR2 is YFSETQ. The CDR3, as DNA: TGCGCCAGCAGAGAGGGTATTGGCACTGAAGCTTTCTTT. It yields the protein CASREGIGTEAFF.

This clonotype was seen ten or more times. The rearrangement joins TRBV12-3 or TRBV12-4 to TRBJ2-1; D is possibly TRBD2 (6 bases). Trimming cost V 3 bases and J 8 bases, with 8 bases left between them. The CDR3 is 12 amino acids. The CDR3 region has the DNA TGTGCCAGCAGTTTTTCTAGCGATGAGCAGTTCTTC. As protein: CASSFSSDEQFF.

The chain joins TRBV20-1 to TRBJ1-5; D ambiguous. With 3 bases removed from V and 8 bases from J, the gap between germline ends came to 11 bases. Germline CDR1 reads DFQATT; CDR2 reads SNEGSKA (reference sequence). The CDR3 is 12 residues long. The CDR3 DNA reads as TGCAGTGCTAGTAGGAGAAGAGAGCCCCAGCATTTT. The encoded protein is CSASRRREPQHF.

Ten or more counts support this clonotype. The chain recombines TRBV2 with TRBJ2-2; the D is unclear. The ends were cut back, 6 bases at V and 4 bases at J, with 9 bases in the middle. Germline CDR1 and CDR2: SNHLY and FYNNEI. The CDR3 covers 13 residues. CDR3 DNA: TGTGCCAGCAGCCTAGACTCCACCGGGGAGCTGTTTTTT. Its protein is CASSLDSTGELFF.

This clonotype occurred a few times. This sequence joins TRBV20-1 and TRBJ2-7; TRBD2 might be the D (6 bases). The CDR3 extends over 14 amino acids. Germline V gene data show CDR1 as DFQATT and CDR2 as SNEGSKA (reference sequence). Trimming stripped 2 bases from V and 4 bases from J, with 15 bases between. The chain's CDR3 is CSARRGSGGYEQYF. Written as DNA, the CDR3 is TGCAGTGCTAGAAGAGGTAGCGGAGGTTACGAGCAGTACTTC.

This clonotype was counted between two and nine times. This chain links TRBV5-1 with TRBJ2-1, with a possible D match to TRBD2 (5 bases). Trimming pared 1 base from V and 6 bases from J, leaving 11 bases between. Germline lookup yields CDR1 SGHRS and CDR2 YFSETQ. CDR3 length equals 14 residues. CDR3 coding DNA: TGCGCCAGCAGCTTGAGGCGACGGGGCAATGAGCAGTTCTTC. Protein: CASSLRRRGNEQFF.

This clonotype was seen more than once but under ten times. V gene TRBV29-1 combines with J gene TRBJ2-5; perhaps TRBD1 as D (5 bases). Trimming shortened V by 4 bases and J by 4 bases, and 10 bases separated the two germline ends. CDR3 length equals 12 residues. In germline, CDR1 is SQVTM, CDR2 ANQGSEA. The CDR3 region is CSVVGARETQYF. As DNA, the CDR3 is TGCAGCGTTGTTGGGGCTAGAGAGACCCAGTACTTC.

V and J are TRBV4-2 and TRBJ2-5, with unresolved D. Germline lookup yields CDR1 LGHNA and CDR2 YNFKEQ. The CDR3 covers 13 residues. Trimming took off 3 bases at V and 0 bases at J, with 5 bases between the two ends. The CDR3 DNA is TGTGCCAGCAGCCATTCAGACCAAGAGACCCAGTACTTC. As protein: CASSHSDQETQYF.